The 28 T cell receptor beta chains given below trace back to one sample, sequenced in a study of regulatory T cells in long-lasting Graves disease. Time point meaning: persistent/refractory GD, antithyroid drugs over 5 years with positive TRAb. PBMC RNA was the source of the TCR library. With iRepertoire HTBI primers and Arm-PCR of CDR3 regions, TCR beta libraries were built. TCRdb independently ran MiXCR on the multiplex PCR reads; one entry per CDR3 protein. The sample contains approximately 290,000 distinct CDR3 sequences, 22% of which appear only once. Source: peripheral blood mononuclear cells (PBMCs), taken when the disease was refractory, from a patient treated with antithyroid drugs. Receptors were obtained from a female donor with Graves disease.

The chain employs TRBV27 and TRBJ2-3; D is unresolved. Trimming pared 1 base from V and 4 bases from J, leaving 15 bases between. Germline loops: CDR1 MNHEY, CDR2 SMNVEV (reference sequence). There are 16 residues in the CDR3. The DNA of the CDR3 is TGTGCCAGCAGTTTATTTTTAGCCGAGGCTCCAGATACGCAGTATTTT. Translating gives CASSLFLAEAPDTQYF.

With respect to this clonotype: A clone one base away is much larger, so this may be a read error. The V call is TRBV3-1, the J call TRBJ2-7, with 8 bases that match TRBD1. Looked up from germline, CDR1 is LGHDT and CDR2 is YNNKEL (reference sequence). The CDR3 extends over 13 amino acids. The CDR3 DNA reads TGTGTCAGCAGCCAAATGACAGGGGATAAGCAGTACTTC. Its protein product is CVSSQMTGDKQYF.

This clonotype was seen repeatedly, ten times or more. Germline and junction disagree at one end, which may indicate a read error. This chain connects TRBV5-1 to TRBJ2-7; possible D gene TRBD1, 5 bases. The CDR3 extends over 13 amino acids. Germline lookup yields CDR1 SGHRS and CDR2 YFSETQ. This CDR3 reads CASSLGQGNEQYF. The CDR3 DNA sequence: TGTGCCAGCTCTCTGGGGCAGGGAAACGAGCAGTACTTC.

This clonotype was observed many times. V is TRBV7-3 and J is TRBJ1-2; D may be TRBD1 (6 bases). Per germline, CDR1 SGHTA and CDR2 FQGTGA. The CDR3 sequence is 15 residues long. Trimming left V 4 bases short and J 1 base short, with 13 bases between. The CDR3 bases are TGTGCCAGCAGCTCGGGACAAGAGCGTAACTATGGCTACACCTTC. Translation: CASSSGQERNYGYTF.

This clonotype was seen many times. The rearrangement links TRBV4-3 to TRBJ1-1, with D hard to call. The CDR3 is made up of 14 amino acids. The germline gives CDR1 LGHNA, CDR2 YSLEER. The germline V and J ends were trimmed by 0 bases and 0 bases, with 5 bases remaining between them. CDR3 DNA: TGCGCCAGCAGCCAAGATCGGGTGAACACTGAAGCTTTCTTT. Its protein product is CASSQDRVNTEAFF.

This clonotype was detected only a few times. The chain links TRBV30 to TRBJ1-1; tentatively, D is TRBD1 (6 bases). Between the trimmed V and J ends, which lost 0 bases and 1 base, there was a span of 9 bases. Germline CDR1 and CDR2: GTSNPN and SVGIG (reference sequence). The CDR3 has 14 residues. The CDR3 bases are TGTGCCTGGAGTGTAGGGGGGGAGAACACTGAAGCTTTCTTT. Protein product: CAWSVGGENTEAFF.

The chain is built from TRBV2 and TRBJ2-5, with 8 bases fitting TRBD2. The J call is doubtful: the DNA matches TRBJ2-1 better. The length of the CDR3 is 15 residues. Germline CDR1 is SNHLY and CDR2 is FYNNEI. In nucleotides, the CDR3 is TGTGCCAGCAGTCAAGGACTAGCCAACCGGGATGAGCAGTTCTTC. This gives the protein CASSQGLANRDEQFF.

This clonotype was seen at least ten times. The V call is TRBV6-1, the J call TRBJ2-7, with 13 nucleotides matching TRBD2. After removal of 4 bases from V and 6 bases from J, the junction contained 6 bases not matched to a gene. The CDR3 covers 15 residues. Germline V gives CDR1 MNHNS, CDR2 SASEGT. The CDR3 sequence is CASSGTSGRAVEQYF. The CDR3 nucleotides are TGTGCCAGCAGTGGTACTAGCGGGAGGGCCGTCGAGCAGTACTTC.

This clonotype has only a few counts. The chain couples TRBV6-1 to TRBJ1-4; D call uncertain. Germline CDR1 is MNHNS and CDR2 is SASEGT. The CDR3 length is 14 residues. The ends were cut back, 5 bases at V and 4 bases at J, with 11 bases in the middle. In DNA form, the CDR3 reads TGTGCCAGCAGTACCCCGGGGAATAATGAAAAACTGTTTTTT. As protein: CASSTPGNNEKLFF.

This clonotype was seen repeatedly, ten times or more. The chain has TRBV7-8 and TRBJ2-7; perhaps D is TRBD1 or TRBD2 (5 bases each). This CDR3 contains 14 residues. The ends were cut back, 5 bases at V and 7 bases at J, with 18 bases in the middle. Per germline, CDR1 SGHVS and CDR2 FQNEAQ. In nucleotides, the CDR3 is TGTGCCAGCAGCCCCACAGGCACCCCGGGAGAGCAGTACTTC. As protein: CASSPTGTPGEQYF.

This clonotype has just a few counts. This chain connects TRBV7-8 to TRBJ2-7; 7 bases map to TRBD2. Unmatched junction bases numbered 6, after V lost 4 bases and J lost 0 bases. Germline V gene data show CDR1 as SGHVS and CDR2 as FQNEAQ. CDR3 length: 15 amino acids. CDR3 DNA sequence: TGTGCCAGCAGCTGGCGGGCTAGCGGCTCCTACGAGCAGTACTTC. This encodes CASSWRASGSYEQYF.

This clonotype showed up just a few times. CDR3 residues: CSASSGLYVEQYF. CDR3 bases: TGCAGTGCTAGCTCCGGGTTATACGTCGAGCAGTACTTC. The genes are TRBV20-1 and TRBJ2-7; D call uncertain. The CDR3 totals 13 residues. From germline, CDR1 is DFQATT and CDR2 SNEGSKA (reference sequence). Trimming pared 3 bases from V and 6 bases from J, leaving 15 bases between.

As for this clonotype: With a much larger clone just one base away, this may be a read error. The rearrangement joins TRBV7-2 to TRBJ1-1; D is uncertain. Per the germline V gene, CDR1 is SGHTA and CDR2 is FQGNSA. The CDR3 totals 15 residues. DNA for the CDR3: TGTGCCAGCACCTTAACGGACGGATGGGACACTGAAGCTTTCTTT. Translation: CASTLTDGWDTEAFF. The full variable domain, rest sourced from reference TRBV7-2 and TRBJ1-1, is GAGVSQSPSNKVTEKGKDVELRCDPISGHTALYWYRQSLGQGLEFLIYFQGNSAPDKSGLPSDRFSAERTGGSVSTLTIQRTQQEDSAVYLCASTLTDGWDTEAFFGQGTRLTVV.

This sequence joins TRBV7-8 and TRBJ1-2, with 8 nucleotides matching TRBD1. Per the germline V gene, CDR1 is SGHVS and CDR2 is FQNEAQ. CDR3 size: 15 residues. The ends lost 2 bases at V and 6 bases at J; junction bases unmatched: 8. CDR3 residues: CASSLLQGALNGYTF. The CDR3 DNA reads as TGTGCCAGCAGCTTACTCCAGGGGGCGTTGAATGGCTACACCTTC.

The V gene is TRBV28, the J gene TRBJ2-7; the D is unclear. V gave up 3 bases and J gave up 3 bases, with 9 bases separating them. Germline CDR1 and CDR2: MDHEN and SYDVKM. The CDR3 runs 13 residues. As DNA, the CDR3 is TGTGCCAGCAGTTTGTCCCCTTTCTACGAGCAGTACTTC. This gives the protein CASSLSPFYEQYF.

This clonotype turned up a few times. The final CDR3 position lacks the conserved phenylalanine or tryptophan, pointing to a likely read error. It is unclear where the CDR3 begins or ends on the DNA, so no DNA is shown, and the CDR3 is as TCRdb lists it. V and J are TRBV10-3 and TRBJ2-7; TRBD2 is the table's D call, not checked against the DNA. The CDR3 has 14 amino acids, counting both end residues. Per germline, CDR1 ENHRY and CDR2 SYGVKD. The CDR3 sequence: CAISEGLAGGPVFL.

In the case of this clonotype: In this CDR3 the conserved last residue, phenylalanine or tryptophan, is missing, so a read error is likely. The chain's CDR3 is CASSSTPRDSSYNEQFL. The DNA of the CDR3 is TGTGCCAGCAGCTCAACACCCCGGGATTCCTCCTACAATGAGCAGTTCCTC. The chain couples TRBV7-9 to TRBJ2-1, with D maybe TRBD2 (5 bases). The ends were cut back, 4 bases at V and 0 bases at J, with 16 bases in the middle. CDR1 and CDR2 from the germline V gene are SEHNR and FQNEAQ (reference sequence). The CDR3 covers 17 residues.

The chain is built from TRBV6-1 and TRBJ2-7, with D possibly matching TRBD1 (6 bases). The CDR3 totals 14 residues. V lost 5 bases to trimming and J lost 4 bases, with 15 bases between them. Germline CDR1 is MNHNS and CDR2 is SASEGT. In DNA, the CDR3 is TGTGCCAGCAGTACCGGGACATTCCCTTACGAGCAGTACTTC. Its translation: CASSTGTFPYEQYF.

This clonotype has a count of ten or more. This sequence joins TRBV29-1 and TRBJ2-3; tentative D call: TRBD2 (5 bases). The CDR3 contains 13 residues. Germline V gives CDR1 SQVTM, CDR2 ANQGSEA. V lost 4 bases and J 0 bases, leaving 8 bases between the germline ends. CDR3: CSVVAPSTDTQYF. The DNA for the CDR3 is TGCAGCGTTGTAGCGCCGAGCACAGATACGCAGTATTTT.

This chain joins TRBV4-2 and TRBJ1-6; the D gene is possibly TRBD1 (6 bases). Trimming left V 0 bases short and J 10 bases short, with 13 bases between. There are 15 residues in the CDR3. Germline V gives CDR1 LGHNA, CDR2 YNFKEQ. The CDR3: CASSQEATGGSPLHF. CDR3 DNA sequence: TGTGCCAGCAGCCAAGAGGCCACGGGGGGCTCACCCCTCCACTTT.

The chain uses TRBV12-3 or TRBV12-4 and TRBJ2-1; 10 bases align to TRBD2. Trimming took 5 bases from V and 4 from J; bases not matched to a gene: 5. CDR3 length: 15 amino acids. The CDR3 bases are TGTGCCAGCAGTCGGAGGACTAGCGGATACAATGAGCAGTTCTTC. This sequence encodes CASSRRTSGYNEQFF.

J is TRBJ2-3 and V is TRBV5-1; D not resolved. Germline V gene sequence: CDR1 SGHRS, CDR2 YFSETQ. This CDR3 comprises 15 residues. V was clipped by 1 base and J by 0 bases, with 9 bases between them. The CDR3 nucleotides are TGCGCCAGCAGCTTGAAGCCGCCCAGCACAGATACGCAGTATTTT. Its translation: CASSLKPPSTDTQYF.

The chain links TRBV7-6 to TRBJ2-1, with 8 nucleotides matching TRBD2. CDR3 length: 18 residues. Germline lookup yields CDR1 SGHVS and CDR2 FNYEAQ. V lost 5 bases to trimming and J lost 10 bases; unmatched junction nucleotides: 22. The CDR3 here is CASSPPSWGSGGGEEQFF. The CDR3 DNA follows: TGTGCCAGCAGCCCTCCCTCTTGGGGATCCGGGGGGGGGGAAGAGCAGTTCTTC.

The CDR3 region has the DNA TGCGCCAGCAGCCAACCCCCAGCGGAGAACACTGAAGCTTTCTTT. This encodes CASSQPPAENTEAFF. This chain uses TRBV4-1 with TRBJ1-1, with D uncertain. CDR1 and CDR2 (germline): MGHRA, YSYEKL. The CDR3 sequence is 15 residues long. Deletions cut 2 bases from V and 1 base from J, with 11 bases between.

This sequence joins TRBV3-1 and TRBJ2-7; 12 positions agree with TRBD2. Trimming cost V 4 bases and J 3 bases; bases outside gene matches: 4. The CDR3 extends over 15 amino acids. From germline, CDR1 is LGHDT and CDR2 YNNKEL (reference sequence). In DNA form, the CDR3 reads TGTGCCAGCAGCCGCGGACTAGCGGGAAACTACGAGCAGTACTTC. This encodes CASSRGLAGNYEQYF.

As concerns this clonotype: At one end the junction does not follow the germline gene, possibly because of a read error. V is TRBV12-3 or TRBV12-4 and J is TRBJ2-7; 10 nucleotides agree with TRBD1. There are 17 residues in the CDR3. CDR3 in DNA: TGTGCCACCAGTGAGACCGGGACAGGGGCCGCCGGGTACGAGCAGTACTTC. Protein sequence: CATSETGTGAAGYEQYF.

This clonotype showed up just a few times. The chain carries TRBV5-1 and TRBJ1-2; D is unclear. Trimming took off 6 bases at V and 5 bases at J, with 17 bases between the two ends. Germline loops: CDR1 SGHRS, CDR2 YFSETQ. This CDR3 is 14 amino acids long. As DNA, the CDR3 is TGCGCCAGCAAGGGCTCTAACCCCCCATATGGCTACACCTTC. This codes for CASKGSNPPYGYTF.

V is TRBV28 and J is TRBJ1-5; D not resolved. With 11 bases removed from V and 6 bases from J, the gap between germline ends came to 14 bases. The length of the CDR3 is 12 residues. Germline assignment: CDR1 MDHEN and CDR2 SYDVKM. CDR3 in amino acids: CACSEGAQPQHF. Written as DNA, the CDR3 is TGTGCCTGCTCCGAGGGCGCTCAGCCCCAGCATTTT.